This TCR beta chain is drawn from a study of CD8 T cells in ankylosing spondylitis. Study conclusions and caveats: Typical of ankylosing spondylitis blood, it appeared, was a TCR beta motif of eight highly homologous variants.

V lost 3 bases to trimming and J lost 13 bases, with 15 bases between them. Germline CDR1 reads SGHTA; CDR2 reads FQGNSA. CDR3 length: 13 amino acids. TCRdb ran MiXCR on the 5' RACE reads and lists one entry per CDR3 protein. The sample yields 200,000 to 250,000 distinct CDR3 sequences, about 10% seen once. This clonotype was counted ten times or more. Its specificity is unknown. The specimen sequenced was blood, either unsorted or a sorted T cell fraction (not recorded which). V usage is TRBV7-2 and J usage is TRBJ1-4, with D possibly being TRBD1 (5 bases). The clonotype was recovered from a male donor with ankylosing spondylitis or in good health (not recorded which). This CDR3 reads CASSFPNAGGLFF. The CDR3 DNA reads as TGTGCCAGCAGCTTCCCCAACGCCGGGGGACTGTTTTTT.